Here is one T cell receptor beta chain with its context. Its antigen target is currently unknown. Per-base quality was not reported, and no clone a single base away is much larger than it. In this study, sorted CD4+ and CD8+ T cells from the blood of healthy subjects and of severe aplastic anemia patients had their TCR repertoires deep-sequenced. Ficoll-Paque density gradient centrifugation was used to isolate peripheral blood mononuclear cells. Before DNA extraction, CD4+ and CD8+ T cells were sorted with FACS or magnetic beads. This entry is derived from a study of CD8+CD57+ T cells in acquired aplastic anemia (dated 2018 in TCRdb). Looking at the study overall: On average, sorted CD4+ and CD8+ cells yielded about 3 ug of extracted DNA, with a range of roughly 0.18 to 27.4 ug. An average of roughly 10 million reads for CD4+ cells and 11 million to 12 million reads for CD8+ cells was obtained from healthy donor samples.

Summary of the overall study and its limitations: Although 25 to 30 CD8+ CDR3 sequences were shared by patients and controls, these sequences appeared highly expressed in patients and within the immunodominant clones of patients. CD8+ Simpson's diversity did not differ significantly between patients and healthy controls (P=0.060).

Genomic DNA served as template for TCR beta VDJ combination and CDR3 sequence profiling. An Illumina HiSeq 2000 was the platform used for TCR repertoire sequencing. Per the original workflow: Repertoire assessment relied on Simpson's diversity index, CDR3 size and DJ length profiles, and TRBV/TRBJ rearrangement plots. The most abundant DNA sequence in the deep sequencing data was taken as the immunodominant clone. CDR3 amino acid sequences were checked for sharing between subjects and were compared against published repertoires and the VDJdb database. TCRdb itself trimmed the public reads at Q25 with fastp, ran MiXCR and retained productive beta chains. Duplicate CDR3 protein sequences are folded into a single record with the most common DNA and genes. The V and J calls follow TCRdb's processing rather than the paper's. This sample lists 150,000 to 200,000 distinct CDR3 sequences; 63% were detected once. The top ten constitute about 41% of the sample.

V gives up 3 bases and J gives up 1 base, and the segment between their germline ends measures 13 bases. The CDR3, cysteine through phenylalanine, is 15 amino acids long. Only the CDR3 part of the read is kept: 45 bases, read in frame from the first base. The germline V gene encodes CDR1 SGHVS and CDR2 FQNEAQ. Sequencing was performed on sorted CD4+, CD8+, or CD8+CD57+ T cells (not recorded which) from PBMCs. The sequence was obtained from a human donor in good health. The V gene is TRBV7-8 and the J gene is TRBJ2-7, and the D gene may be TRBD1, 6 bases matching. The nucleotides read TGTGCCAGCAGCTTTTATCAGGGGCCTTCCTACGAGCAGTACTTC. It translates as CASSFYQGPSYEQYF.